The 20 T cell receptor beta chains given below trace back to one sample, sequenced in a study of beta chain features in type 1 diabetes. Findings and caveats of the study: Type 1 diabetes patients showed a moderate but significant shortening of TCRB CDR3s in all four CD4+ subsets.

The isolated RNA, all of it, was reverse transcribed, so expressed TCRB transcripts were what got sequenced. Repertoires were generated with immunoSEQ multiplex PCR, while TCRdb's copy carries only in-frame clones and drops some. The sample carries 640,000 or so clones, under 15% recorded once. These receptors' antigens are unknown. Input material: naive CD4+ T cells from blood. The source is a man aged 18 to 35 with type 1 diabetes.

The table lists this clone with a few counts. The J gene is TRBJ2-3, the V gene TRBV30, with D perhaps matching TRBD1 (6 bases). Between the trimmed V and J ends, which lost 2 bases and 1 base, there was a span of 7 bases. The germline gives CDR1 GTSNPN, CDR2 SVGIG (reference sequence). The CDR3 contains 13 residues. The CDR3 DNA reads as TGTGCCTGGAGTTCAGGGGGCACAGATACGCAGTATTTT. Protein: CAWSSGGTDTQYF. Together with reference TRBV30 and TRBJ2-3, the CDR3 gives the full variable domain: SQTIHQWPATLVQPVGSPLSLECTVEGTSNPNLYWYRQAAGRGLQLLFYSVGIGQISSEVPQNLSASRPQDRQFILSSKKLLLSDSGFYLCAWSSGGTDTQYFGPGTRLTVL.

The table lists this clone with a few counts. V gene TRBV4-1 combines with J gene TRBJ1-4; no clear D. The CDR3 is 15 residues long. Trimming shortened V by 1 base and J by 6 bases, and 12 bases separated the two germline ends. Germline CDR1 is MGHRA and CDR2 is YSYEKL. CDR3 loop: CASSQGWRDHEKLFF. CDR3 coding DNA: TGCGCCAGCAGCCAAGGTTGGAGGGATCATGAAAAACTGTTTTTT.

This clone has a single count. The chain is built from TRBV7-8 and TRBJ2-7; 7 nucleotides match TRBD1. After removal of 4 bases from V and 0 bases from J, the junction contained 9 bases not matched to a gene. This CDR3 is built from 16 residues. Germline assignment: CDR1 SGHVS and CDR2 FQNEAQ. The DNA of the CDR3 is TGTGCCAGCAGCTGGGGGACAGCCCTAAGCTCCTACGAGCAGTACTTC. This translates into CASSWGTALSSYEQYF.

This rearrangement joins TRBV27 to TRBJ2-3, with TRBD1 as a possible D gene (5 bases). The CDR3 totals 20 residues. Per germline, CDR1 MNHEY and CDR2 SMNVEV (reference sequence). V lost 3 bases, J lost 2 bases, and 27 bases lay in between. Here the CDR3 reads CASSFLTLPRAGGPTDTQYF. The DNA of the CDR3 is TGTGCCAGCAGTTTTCTCACTCTTCCCAGGGCAGGCGGACCCACAGATACGCAGTATTTT.

This clone occurred a few times. The chain joins TRBV11-2 to TRBJ2-1; D gene uncertain. CDR1 is SGHAT and CDR2 is FQNNGV in the germline V gene. V was trimmed by 6 bases and J by 4 bases, leaving 10 bases between them. This CDR3 is 13 amino acids long. This chain's CDR3 is CASSLDGYNEQFF. In nucleotides, the CDR3 is TGTGCCAGCAGTCTCGACGGGTACAATGAGCAGTTCTTC.

The V call is TRBV29-1, the J call TRBJ2-5, with D possibly matching TRBD2 (7 bases). Germline-derived CDR1 and CDR2 are SQVTM and ANQGSEA. This CDR3 has 12 residues. The CDR3 reads CSSESGGETQYF. The CDR3 DNA follows: TGCAGTTCCGAGTCGGGGGGCGAGACCCAGTACTTC.

The rearrangement joins TRBV28 to TRBJ2-7, with 14 positions matching TRBD2. The CDR3 is made up of 18 amino acids. The V gene end was trimmed by 5 bases and the J gene end by 5 bases; junction bases not matched to a gene: 14. Germline CDR1 and CDR2: MDHEN and SYDVKM. The CDR3 DNA reads as TGTGCCAGCAGTCTCCCTCCCGGACTAGCGGGGGGCCGGGACGAGCAGTACTTC. It is translated as CASSLPPGLAGGRDEQYF.

This sequence joins TRBV19 and TRBJ2-3; D gene ambiguous. This CDR3 contains 14 residues. Germline lookup yields CDR1 LNHDA and CDR2 SQIVND (reference sequence). Between the trimmed V and J ends, which lost 5 bases and 0 bases, there was a span of 9 bases. For the CDR3, the DNA is TGTGCCAGTAGTCCCGGTCCCAGCACAGATACGCAGTATTTT. It codes for CASSPGPSTDTQYF.

The CDR3 loop reads CASSLFPSGAQETQYF. As DNA, the CDR3 is TGCGCCAGCAGCTTGTTCCCTTCGGGGGCTCAAGAGACCCAGTACTTC. The chain carries TRBV5-1 and TRBJ2-5, with D perhaps TRBD1 or TRBD2 (6 bases each). Germline V gene sequence: CDR1 SGHRS, CDR2 YFSETQ. CDR3 length equals 16 residues. The V end was cut by 1 base, the J end by 2 bases, with 15 bases between.

The chain employs TRBV6-1 and TRBJ2-3; D unclear. The CDR3 extends over 11 amino acids. Germline CDR1 is MNHNS and CDR2 is SASEGT. Between the trimmed V and J ends, which lost 6 bases and 6 bases, there was a span of 7 bases. CDR3 region: CASSKVDTQYF. CDR3 sequence (DNA): TGTGCCAGCAGCAAGGTTGATACGCAGTATTTT.

The chain recombines TRBV19 with TRBJ1-5; possible D gene TRBD1, 6 bases. The CDR3 totals 14 residues. Germline lookup yields CDR1 LNHDA and CDR2 SQIVND (reference sequence). Trimming took 5 bases from V and 4 from J, leaving 12 bases between them. The CDR3 region is CASSFPGANQPQHF. The CDR3 DNA is TGTGCCAGTAGTTTCCCGGGGGCTAATCAGCCCCAGCATTTT. Full variable domain (rest looked up from reference TRBV19 and TRBJ1-5): DGGITQSPKYLFRKEGQNVTLSCEQNLNHDAMYWYRQDPGQGLRLIYYSQIVNDFQKGDIAEGYSVSREKKESFPLTVTSAQKNPTAFYLCASSFPGANQPQHFGDGTRLSIL.

This clone has more than one count but fewer than ten. V is TRBV6-5 and J is TRBJ2-3; D call uncertain. There are 11 residues in the CDR3. Germline V gene lookup returns CDR1 MNHEY and CDR2 SVGAGI. Trimming took 6 bases from V and 5 from J, leaving 6 bases between them. The CDR3 region has the DNA TGTGCCAGCAGAATCTTAGATACGCAGTATTTT. It translates to CASRILDTQYF.

This clone was counted between two and nine times. This rearrangement joins TRBV5-4 to TRBJ1-2; D gene ambiguous. Trimming left V 0 bases short and J 8 bases short, with 8 bases between. This CDR3 spans 12 amino acids. Looked up from germline, CDR1 is SGHNT and CDR2 is YYREEE (reference sequence). The CDR3 sequence: CASSLEIVGYTF. The CDR3 region has the DNA TGTGCCAGCAGCTTGGAGATTGTGGGCTACACCTTC.

A few counts support this clone. The chain couples TRBV5-4 to TRBJ1-2; D unresolved. CDR1 SGHNT and CDR2 YYREEE come from the germline V gene (reference sequence). The CDR3 runs 13 residues. Trimming took 3 bases from V and 4 from J, leaving 10 bases between them. CDR3 amino acids: CASSSGLAYGYTF. CDR3 in DNA: TGTGCCAGCAGCTCTGGACTAGCCTATGGCTACACCTTC.

The rearrangement links TRBV6-6 to TRBJ1-1, with 7 bases that match TRBD1. CDR3 size: 15 residues. V was clipped by 0 bases and J by 0 bases; unmatched bases: 1. Germline CDR1 MNHNY, CDR2 SVGAGI (reference sequence). The CDR3 bases are TGTGCCAGCAGTTACTCGCAGGGGGTGAACACTGAAGCTTTCTTT. It specifies CASSYSQGVNTEAFF.

This clone was counted a few times. The J gene is TRBJ1-1, the V gene TRBV29-1, with 7 bases identical to TRBD1. The CDR3 is made up of 13 amino acids. V lost 6 bases and J lost 4; bases outside the gene matches: 8. CDR1 is SQVTM and CDR2 is ANQGSEA in the germline V gene. The CDR3 nucleotides are TGCAGCGTACTTGACAGGGTTGGCACTGAAGCTTTCTTT. Translating it yields CSVLDRVGTEAFF.

This clone was seen a handful of times. Other DNA sequences in this specimen translate into the identical CDR3. The J gene is TRBJ2-7, the V gene TRBV20-1, with a possible D match to TRBD2 (6 bases). CDR1 is DFQATT and CDR2 is SNEGSKA in the germline V gene (reference sequence). This CDR3 has 11 residues. Trimming left V 3 bases short and J 3 bases short, with 6 bases between. The CDR3 coding sequence is TGCAGTGCTAGCGGGAGCTACGAGCAGTACTTC. The encoded protein is CSASGSYEQYF.

Only a few counts were recorded for this clone. The V call is TRBV5-1, the J call TRBJ2-1; D perhaps matches TRBD1 (6 bases). Germline V lookup: CDR1 SGHRS, CDR2 YFSETQ. The CDR3 is made up of 15 amino acids. Trimming took 4 bases from V and 5 from J, leaving 16 bases between them. CDR3 in DNA: TGCGCCAGCAGCACCGGACAGCTAGAGGACAATGAGCAGTTCTTC. Translation gives CASSTGQLEDNEQFF.

The chain uses TRBV2 and TRBJ1-5; 8 bases fit TRBD1. The V gene's germline CDR1 is SNHLY and CDR2 FYNNEI. Trimming at V came to 6 bases and at J to 3 bases, leaving 4 bases not matched to a gene. This CDR3 is built from 14 residues. Written as DNA, the CDR3 is TGTGCCAGCAGCGCGGGACAGGTCAATCAGCCCCAGCATTTT. Its translation is CASSAGQVNQPQHF.

Concerning this clone: Within the sample, other DNA sequences also encode this same CDR3. The chain recombines TRBV29-1 with TRBJ1-1; D gene ambiguous. CDR1 and CDR2 (germline): SQVTM, ANQGSEA. The CDR3 spans 10 residues. V was clipped by 4 bases and J by 0 bases, with 0 bases between them. CDR3 residues: CSVVNTEAFF. CDR3 nucleotides: TGCAGCGTTGTGAACACTGAAGCTTTCTTT.